This TCR beta chain was obtained from a study of cytomegalovirus exposure and HLA in healthy donors. Study outcomes and limitations: In an earlier analysis, most TCR beta V segments were productive about 87% or about 30% of the time. Using the classifier, cytomegalovirus status was reportedly diagnosed with high specificity and sensitivity. Presence/absence analyses took donor sequencing depth as roughly uniform. Some V segments, including TRBV6-2 and TRBV6-3, were excluded as indistinguishable.

The PCR ran on 60 Vbeta and 13 Jbeta primers. Assay: immunoSEQ multiplex PCR; the TCRdb copy retains only in-frame clones and omits some. This listing includes about 33,000 clones. This CDR3 comprises 16 residues. V shed 0 bases and J shed 0 bases, with 11 bases lying between them. Germline lookup yields CDR1 KGHSH and CDR2 LQKENI. About this clone: Antigen unknown.

This sequence was found in a man aged 35-49 years in good health and CMV-seronegative. The chain combines TRBV18 with TRBJ1-1; perhaps TRBD1 as D (6 bases). The specimen sequenced was PBMCs. DNA of the CDR3: TGTGCCAGCTCACCACCGGGGGGGCACATGAACACTGAAGCTTTCTTT. Protein product: CASSPPGGHMNTEAFF.